One T cell receptor beta chain is described in this entry. TCRdb's copy holds only in-frame clones and misses some; the assay was immunoSEQ multiplex PCR. Of about 2.4 million clones in the sample, 90% to 95% were seen once. The entry originates in a study of shared clonotypes between healthy human individuals. V lost 9 bases and J lost 3, with 11 bases in between. Germline values: CDR1 LNHDA, CDR2 SQIVND (reference sequence). The CDR3 contains 13 residues. The chain combines TRBV19 with TRBJ2-2; perhaps TRBD2 as D (6 bases). The specimen was naive CD4+ T cells from PBMCs. The subset denotes: CD45RA+ positively selected. The clonotype originates from a man between 18 and 35 years old in good health. Some clones in this sample may be carry-over from other donors' samples. The CDR3 DNA follows: TGTGCCAGCTCACGGGGGTACACCGGGGAGCTGTTTTTT. Translation gives CASSRGYTGELFF.